This is a list of T cell receptor beta chains from one sample in a study of T cells after posttransplantation cyclophosphamide. The data were produced by immunoSEQ multiplex PCR, yet TCRdb's version contains in-frame clones alone and is incomplete. The repertoire holds over 15,000 clones, with roughly 84% as singletons. The sample in question was PBMCs, obtained after an allogeneic stem cell transplant with a calcineurin inhibitor and methotrexate. The origin of the receptors is a male patient aged 50 to 59 who received an allogeneic stem cell transplant from an unrelated donor, was CMV-positive, and had chronic GVHD only. Some T cells may have come from the graft donor. Each CDR3 is given with its conserved first and last residue. A D gene is named only where the DNA matches it firmly. Expanded clones get a size class; other rows say once, few or many, or leave the size out.

TRBD2 TRBJ2-7 . TRBV9 TGTGCCAGCAGCGCCACCGGGACTAGCGGGACGGAGCAGTACTTC CASSATGTSGTEQYF
. TRBJ1-5 . TRBV15 TGTGCCACCAGCTGGGCCCTAACAGGTAGTAAAGGAAATCAGCCCCAGCATTTT CATSWALTGSKGNQPQHF
. TRBJ2-7 . TRBV11-2 TGTGCCAGCAGCTTAAGGTGGGGCAAGGAAGGATACGAGCAGTACTTC CASSLRWGKEGYEQYF
. TRBJ2-7 few TRBV2 TGTGCCACCACGGTAGCGGACTCCTACGAGCAGTACTTC CATTVADSYEQYF
. TRBJ2-7 . TRBV5-4 TGTGCCAGCAGCTCGGGGGGGACAGGGCGTAGTGAGCAGTACTTC CASSSGGTGRSEQYF
. TRBJ2-7 . TRBV6-4 TGTGCCAGCAGTGACGCGGGTTACTACGAGCAGTACTTC CASSDAGYYEQYF
. TRBJ2-5 . TRBV12-5 TGTGCTAGTGGCCTTCCCGGGGTCGGGTTGGGAGAGACCCAGTACTTC CASGLPGVGLGETQYF
. TRBJ1-3 few TRBV6-1 TGTGCCAGCAGTGAAATACGCGGGACGGCCTCTGGAAACACCATATATTTT CASSEIRGTASGNTIYF
TRBD2 TRBJ2-1 . TRBV7-3 TGTGCCAGCAGCCTTCACCCCGGGACTAGCGGGAACAATGAGCAGTTCTTC CASSLHPGTSGNNEQFF
. TRBJ2-2 once TRBV4-3 TGCGCCAGCAGCCACGATCCCGGAGCGGGCGGGGAGCTGTTTTTT CASSHDPGAGGELFF
TRBD1 TRBJ1-6 . TRBV5-1 TGCGCCAGCAGCTCGCTGGACAGGGGAGGATCACCCCTCCACTTT CASSSLDRGGSPLHF
. TRBJ1-2 . TRBV14 TGCGCCAGCAGCCAAGATCCCCGGGGTGGCTATGGCTACACCTTC CASSQDPRGGYGYTF
. TRBJ1-2 . TRBV7-9 TGTGCCAGCAGCTTAAGCGCCATTAACTATGGCTACACCTTC CASSLSAINYGYTF
. TRBJ1-5 . TRBV4-1 TGCGCCAGCAGCCAAGAGGAGGGGAGCAATCAGCCCCAGCATTTT CASSQEEGSNQPQHF
. TRBJ2-5 . TRBV6-5 TGTGCCAGCAGGCGCACGGGTGTGGAGACCCAGTACTTC CASRRTGVETQYF
. TRBJ2-7 . TRBV27 TGTGCCAGCGCACAGGTTACCGCTACCGAGCAGTACTTC CASAQVTATEQYF
. TRBJ2-7 . TRBV7-9 TGTGCCAGCAGCTTAGATCCGTCCTACGAGCAGTACTTC CASSLDPSYEQYF
. TRBJ1-6 . TRBV7-9 TGTGCCAGCCGCGGCGACGCGGCGGGCCGTAGGAGTTCACCCCTCCACTTT CASRGDAAGRRSSPLHF
. TRBJ2-5 . TRBV14 TGTGCCAGCAGCCAAATCCAAAGGGGCATACAAGAGACCCAGTACTTC CASSQIQRGIQETQYF
TRBD1 TRBJ1-4 few TRBV6-6 TGTGCCACCACGGGACAGGGAAAGGAAAAACTGTTTTTT CATTGQGKEKLFF
. TRBJ1-1 . TRBV15 TGTGCCACCAGGGGGTGGGGGGAACAGAACACTGAAGCTTTCTTT CATRGWGEQNTEAFF
TRBD2 TRBJ2-3 . TRBV27 TGTGCCAGCAGTACCCTGGGACTAGCGGGAGGGTTTTCAGATACGCAGTATTTT CASSTLGLAGGFSDTQYF
TRBD1 TRBJ1-1 . TRBV7-8 TGTGCCAGCAGCCCCGGGACAGCGAACACTGAAGCTTTCTTT CASSPGTANTEAFF
TRBD2 TRBJ2-2 . TRBV6-5 TGTGCCAGCAGTTACTCGACTAGCGGGAGCACCGGGGAGCTGTTTTTT CASSYSTSGSTGELFF
TRBD2 TRBJ2-1 . TRBV11-2 TGTGCCAGCAGCCCTAGACTAGCGGGATTCCGCAATGAGCAGTTCTTC CASSPRLAGFRNEQFF
TRBD2 TRBJ2-1 . TRBV11-3 TGTGCCAGCAGGCGATGGACTAGCGGGGGAGGTGATGAGCAGTTCTTC CASRRWTSGGGDEQFF
. TRBJ1-1 . TRBV11-2 TGTGCCAGCAGCACAAGGGAGGCGGTTCAATTGAACACTGAAGCTTTCTTT CASSTREAVQLNTEAFF
TRBD1 TRBJ1-1 . TRBV10-2 TGCGCCAGCAGTGACCACGACAGGGGCGGGACTGAAGCTTTCTTT CASSDHDRGGTEAFF
TRBD1 TRBJ2-7 . TRBV7-8 TGTGCCAGCAGCGCAAGATCCGGGACAGGACATGCAGAGCAGTACTTC CASSARSGTGHAEQYF
. TRBJ1-2 . TRBV2 TGTGCCAGCGCCGCGACAAGCTATGGCTACACCTTC CASAATSYGYTF
. TRBJ2-5 . TRBV9 TGTGCCAGCAGCGTAAACACGAACCCCCAAGAGACCCAGTACTTC CASSVNTNPQETQYF
TRBD1 TRBJ1-1 few TRBV7-9 TGTGCCAGCAGCCGACAGGGATTGAACACTGAAGCTTTCTTT CASSRQGLNTEAFF
. TRBJ2-5 few TRBV12-5 TGTGCTAGTGGTTACCCCTACTCGGGACAAGAGACCCAGTACTTC CASGYPYSGQETQYF
. TRBJ1-6 . TRBV28 TGTGCCAGCAGTTTATACGGGGGAAATTCACCCCTCCACTTT CASSLYGGNSPLHF
. TRBJ2-3 . TRBV5-4 TGTGCCAGCAGCTTTGGTGAACTTAGCACAGATACGCAGTATTTT CASSFGELSTDTQYF
TRBD1 TRBJ2-7 . TRBV11-3 TGTGCCAGCAGCTTAGTAGGGACAGGCTACTCCTACGAGCAGTACTTC CASSLVGTGYSYEQYF
TRBD2 TRBJ2-2 . TRBV5-6 TGTGCCAGCAGCTTGGCCCCCCTAGCGGGAAACCATAAGGGGGAGCTGTTTTTT CASSLAPLAGNHKGELFF
. TRBJ1-3 few TRBV19 TGTGCCAGTAGTGCAGGAAGCTCTGGAAACACCATATATTTT CASSAGSSGNTIYF
TRBD1 TRBJ1-4 . TRBV27 TGTGCCAGCAGTCCGGGGACAGGGTTGGGAAAACTGTTTTTT CASSPGTGLGKLFF
. TRBJ1-1 . TRBV28 TGTGCCAGCAGCAGCGCACAGGGCACTGAAGCTTTCTTT CASSSAQGTEAFF
TRBD1 TRBJ1-2 once TRBV10-3 TGTGCCATCAGTTACGGGACAGGGGACGGCTACACCTTC CAISYGTGDGYTF
. TRBJ1-2 . TRBV5-6 TGTGCCAGCAGCTTGGAGGGACTCTATGGCTACACCTTC CASSLEGLYGYTF
TRBD1 TRBJ2-3 . TRBV12-5 TGTGCTAGTGGTTTGACAGGGGGCGGAACAGATACGCAGTATTTT CASGLTGGGTDTQYF
TRBD2 TRBJ2-1 . TRBV7-9 TGTGCCAGCAGCATGGGACTAGCGTTGAATGAGCAGTTCTTC CASSMGLALNEQFF
. TRBJ1-2 . TRBV5-4 TGTGCCAGCAGCCCTCCCAGCGGGGGGGAGTATGGCTACACCTTC CASSPPSGGEYGYTF
TRBD1 TRBJ2-7 . TRBV7-2 TGTGCCAGCAGCCCGGGGGGACAGGGTCGAGAGGAGCAGTACTTC CASSPGGQGREEQYF
. TRBJ2-6 . TRBV21-1 TGTGCCAGCACCCAGCGCTGCTGCCTCCTCTCTGGGGCCAACGTCCTGACTTTC CASTQRCCLLSGANVLTF
TRBD2 TRBJ2-7 . TRBV29-1 TGCAGCGTTAATAGCGGGAGTGGGTACGAGCAGTACTTC CSVNSGSGYEQYF
TRBD2 TRBJ2-5 . TRBV6-5 TGTGCCAGCAGTTACGACGTGGGACTAGCGGGAGAGACCCAGTACTTC CASSYDVGLAGETQYF
. TRBJ1-4 . TRBV11-3 TGTGCCAGCAGGTCCAGGGTCGGGAGTGAAAAACTGTTTTTT CASRSRVGSEKLFF
TRBD1 TRBJ2-7 . TRBV19 TGTGCCAGTAGTGGGGGACAGGGGGCCCCCTACGAGCAGTACTTC CASSGGQGAPYEQYF
. TRBJ1-2 . TRBV5-6 TGTGCCAGCAGCTTGAACGGTGCTAACTATGGCTACACCTTC CASSLNGANYGYTF
. TRBJ2-3 . TRBV7-2 TGTGCCAGCAGCTTGATAGGGGGGGCTTACACAGATACGCAGTATTTT CASSLIGGAYTDTQYF